Below are 5 T cell receptor beta chains sequenced from a single sample in a study of shared clonotypes between healthy human individuals. Some clones are missing from TCRdb's copy, which holds only in-frame ones; the method was immunoSEQ multiplex PCR. The sample carries some 660,000 clones, less than 80% recorded once. Sequencing used memory CD4+ T cells sorted from blood. The subset: CD45RA-negative fraction. The receptors stem from a woman aged 25-40 years in good health.

The gene calls are TRBV25-1 and TRBJ2-1; the D gene is possibly TRBD2 (6 bases). The CDR3 sequence is 14 residues long. The germline gives CDR1 MGHDK, CDR2 SYGVNS. Trimming removed 5 bases from V and 7 bases from J, with 15 bases in between. The CDR3 sequence is CASSPVGRGNEQFF. DNA of the CDR3: TGTGCCAGCAGTCCCGTTGGTCGGGGGAATGAGCAGTTCTTC.

The chain couples TRBV20-1 to TRBJ2-2; no reliable D call. The CDR3 sequence is 11 residues long. The V end was cut by 0 bases, the J end by 4 bases, with 0 bases between. Germline CDR1 DFQATT, CDR2 SNEGSKA (reference sequence). The CDR3 DNA is TGCAGTGCTAGAGACACCGGGGAGCTGTTTTTT. Protein product: CSARDTGELFF.

The chain uses TRBV6-1 and TRBJ1-5; 8 bases are a match to TRBD1. The CDR3 has 14 residues. V dropped 6 bases and J dropped 7; count of bases not matched to a gene: 8. Germline assignment: CDR1 MNHNS and CDR2 SASEGT. The CDR3 spells CASRNRGVEQPQHF. DNA for the CDR3: TGTGCCAGCAGAAACAGGGGGGTGGAACAGCCCCAGCATTTT.

The chain recombines TRBV20-1 with TRBJ2-3; the D gene is possibly TRBD2 (5 bases). CDR3 length equals 11 residues. V lost 6 bases to trimming and J lost 6 bases, with 10 bases between them. CDR1 is DFQATT and CDR2 is SNEGSKA in the germline V gene (reference sequence). CDR3 bases: TGCAGTGCCCGGACTGGGGATACGCAGTATTTT. Translated: CSARTGDTQYF.

The chain is built from TRBV25-1 and TRBJ2-3; D possibly corresponds to TRBD1 (5 bases). The CDR3 consists of 14 residues. Trimming left V 6 bases short and J 5 bases short, with 15 bases between. Germline CDR1 reads MGHDK; CDR2 reads SYGVNS. The CDR3 reads CASSGPQGRDTQYF. The CDR3 DNA is TGTGCCAGCAGCGGCCCGCAGGGTAGAGATACGCAGTATTTT.